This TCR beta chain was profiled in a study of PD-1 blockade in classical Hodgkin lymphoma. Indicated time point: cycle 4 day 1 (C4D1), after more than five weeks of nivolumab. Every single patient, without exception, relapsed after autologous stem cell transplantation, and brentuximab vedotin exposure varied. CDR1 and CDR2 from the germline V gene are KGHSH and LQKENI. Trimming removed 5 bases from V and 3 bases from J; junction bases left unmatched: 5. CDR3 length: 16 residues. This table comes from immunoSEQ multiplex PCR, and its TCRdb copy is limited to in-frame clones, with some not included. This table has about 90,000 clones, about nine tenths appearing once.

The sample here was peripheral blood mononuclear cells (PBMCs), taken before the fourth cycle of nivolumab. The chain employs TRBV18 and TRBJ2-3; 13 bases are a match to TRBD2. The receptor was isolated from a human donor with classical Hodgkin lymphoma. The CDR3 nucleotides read TGTGCCAGCTCATCGCGGACTAGCGGGGGTACAGATACGCAGTATTTT. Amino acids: CASSSRTSGGTDTQYF.